This note documents a single T cell receptor beta chain sequence. Its antigen remains unidentified. A much larger clone sits a single nucleotide away, making a read error possible. This likely comes from a read error, as the CDR3 has no conserved phenylalanine or tryptophan at its end. V lost 5 bases and J 9 bases, leaving 14 bases between the germline ends. The CDR3 spans 13 residues. The time point here: persistent/refractory GD, antithyroid drugs over 5 years with positive TRAb. Extracted PBMC RNA gave rise to the TCR library. CDR3-region Arm-PCR and iRepertoire HTBI primers produced the TCR beta libraries. Original methodology: Across samples, 50 to 65 TRBV and about 15 TRBJ segments were found. Each CDR3 protein is one row after TCRdb ran MiXCR on the multiplex PCR reads. The V and J calls here are based on TCRdb, not the publication. The sample includes about 470,000 distinct CDR3 sequences, 20% to 25% of them seen just once.

These data come from a study of regulatory T cells in long-lasting Graves disease. Study-wide findings and caveats: Having only a small sample size may have limited accuracy. Persistent disease exhibited a predilection for TRBV28, TRBJ1-2 and TRBJ2-5.

Sequenced here: peripheral blood mononuclear cells (PBMCs), sampled when the disease was refractory, from a patient treated with antithyroid drugs. The chain recombines TRBV12-3 or TRBV12-4 with TRBJ1-5; D remains unclear. The source is a female donor with Graves disease. The CDR3 sequence: CASSTLTAGPQHV. The CDR3 nucleotides are TGTGCCAGCAGTACGCTCACAGCGGGGCCCCAGCATGTT.